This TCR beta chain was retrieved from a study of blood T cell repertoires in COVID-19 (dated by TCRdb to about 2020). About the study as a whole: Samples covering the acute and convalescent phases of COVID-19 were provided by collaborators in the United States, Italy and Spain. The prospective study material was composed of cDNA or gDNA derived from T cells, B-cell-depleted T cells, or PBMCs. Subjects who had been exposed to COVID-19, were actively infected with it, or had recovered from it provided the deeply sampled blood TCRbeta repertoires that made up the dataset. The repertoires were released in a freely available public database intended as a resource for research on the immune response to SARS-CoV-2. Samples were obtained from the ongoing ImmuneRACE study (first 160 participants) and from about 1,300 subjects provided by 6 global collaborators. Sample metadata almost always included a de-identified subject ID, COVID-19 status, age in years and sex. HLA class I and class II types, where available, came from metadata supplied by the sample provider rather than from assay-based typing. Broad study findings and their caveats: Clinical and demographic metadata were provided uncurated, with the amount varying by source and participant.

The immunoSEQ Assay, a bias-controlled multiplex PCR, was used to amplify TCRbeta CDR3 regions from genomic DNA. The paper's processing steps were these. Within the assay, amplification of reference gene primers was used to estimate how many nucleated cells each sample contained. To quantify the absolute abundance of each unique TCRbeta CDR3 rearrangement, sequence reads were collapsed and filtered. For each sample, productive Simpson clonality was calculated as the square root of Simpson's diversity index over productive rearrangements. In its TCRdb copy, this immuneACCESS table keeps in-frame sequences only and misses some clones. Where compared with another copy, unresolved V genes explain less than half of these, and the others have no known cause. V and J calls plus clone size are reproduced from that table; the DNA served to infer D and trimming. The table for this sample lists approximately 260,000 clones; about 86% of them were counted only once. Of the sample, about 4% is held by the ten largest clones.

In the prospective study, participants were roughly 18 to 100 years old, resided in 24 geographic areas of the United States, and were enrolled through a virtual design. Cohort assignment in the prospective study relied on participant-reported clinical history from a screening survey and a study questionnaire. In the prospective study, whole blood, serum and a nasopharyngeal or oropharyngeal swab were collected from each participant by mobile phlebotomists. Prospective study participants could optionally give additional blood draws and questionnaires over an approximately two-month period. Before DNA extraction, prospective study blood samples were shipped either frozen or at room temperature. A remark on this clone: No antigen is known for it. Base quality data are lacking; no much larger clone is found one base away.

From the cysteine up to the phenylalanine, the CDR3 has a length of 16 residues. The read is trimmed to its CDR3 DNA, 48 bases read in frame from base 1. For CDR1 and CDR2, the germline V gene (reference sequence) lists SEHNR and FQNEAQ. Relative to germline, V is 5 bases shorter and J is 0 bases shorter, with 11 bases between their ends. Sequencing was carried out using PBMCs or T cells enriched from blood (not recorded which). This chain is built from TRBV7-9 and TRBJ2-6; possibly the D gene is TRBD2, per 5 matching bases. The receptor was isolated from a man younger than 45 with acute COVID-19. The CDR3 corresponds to CASSRPAGSGANVLTF. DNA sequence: TGTGCCAGCAGCCGTCCCGCGGGCTCTGGGGCCAACGTCCTGACTTTC.